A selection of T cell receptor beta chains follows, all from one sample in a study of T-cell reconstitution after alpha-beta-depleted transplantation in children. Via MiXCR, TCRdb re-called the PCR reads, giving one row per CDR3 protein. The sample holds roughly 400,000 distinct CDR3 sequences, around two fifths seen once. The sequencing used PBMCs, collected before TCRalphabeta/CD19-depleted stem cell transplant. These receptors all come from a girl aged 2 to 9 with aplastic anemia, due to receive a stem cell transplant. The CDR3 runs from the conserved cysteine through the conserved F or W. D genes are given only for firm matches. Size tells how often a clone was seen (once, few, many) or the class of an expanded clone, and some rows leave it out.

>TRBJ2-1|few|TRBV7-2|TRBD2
TGTGCCAGCAGTTTACCCTTTGGACTAGCCTCAGGCAATGAGCAGTTCTTC
CASSLPFGLASGNEQFF
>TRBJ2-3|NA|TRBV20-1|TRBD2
TGCAGTGCCCGGACTAGCGGGAGATCCACAGATACGCAGTATTTT
CSARTSGRSTDTQYF
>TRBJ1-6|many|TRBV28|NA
TGTGCCAGCAGTCCTGGGATTAGAGGAAATAATTCACCCCTCCACTTT
CASSPGIRGNNSPLHF
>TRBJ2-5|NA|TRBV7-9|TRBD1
TGTGCCAGCAGTTTCTCGGTGGGACAGGGGGAAGAGACCCAGTACTTC
CASSFSVGQGEETQYF
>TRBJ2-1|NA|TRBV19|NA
TGTGCCAGTAGTATAGTAGAGGGGGGTGGGAATGAGCAGTTCTTC
CASSIVEGGGNEQFF
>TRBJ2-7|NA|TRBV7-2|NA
TGTGCCAGCAGCTTAGCGTTTAATAGTCAAGAGCAGTACTTC
CASSLAFNSQEQYF
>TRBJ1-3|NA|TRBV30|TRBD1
TGTGCCTGGAGTGCCGGGACAGGGGTTGGAAACACCATATATTTT
CAWSAGTGVGNTIYF
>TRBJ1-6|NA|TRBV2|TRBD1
TGTGCCAGCATCTCGGACAGGGGGCGAGTGTCACCCCTCCACTTT
CASISDRGRVSPLHF
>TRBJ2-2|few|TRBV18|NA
TGTGCCAGCTCACCATCGGAGAACACCGGGGAGCTGTTTTTT
CASSPSENTGELFF
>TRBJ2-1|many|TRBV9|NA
TGTGCCAGCAGCGTAGTCCAGGGAAGCAATGAGCAGTTCTTC
CASSVVQGSNEQFF
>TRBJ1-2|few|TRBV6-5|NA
TGTGCCAGTAGTCTCAAGGGCTATGGCTACACCTTC
CASSLKGYGYTF